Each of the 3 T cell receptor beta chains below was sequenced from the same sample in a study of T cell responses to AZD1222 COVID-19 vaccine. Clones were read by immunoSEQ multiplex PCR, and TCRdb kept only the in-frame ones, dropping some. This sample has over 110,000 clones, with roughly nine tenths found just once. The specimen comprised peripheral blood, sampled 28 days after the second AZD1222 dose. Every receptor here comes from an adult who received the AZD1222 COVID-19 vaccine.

The CDR3 spells CASGLALTSGGPLGTDTQYF. CDR3 nucleotides: TGTGCTAGTGGTTTGGCCTTGACTAGCGGGGGACCTTTGGGCACAGATACGCAGTATTTT. The chain employs TRBV12-5 and TRBJ2-3; 12 bases line up with TRBD2. Germline lookup yields CDR1 LGHNT and CDR2 FRNRAP. Unmatched junction bases numbered 12, after V lost 1 base and J lost 1 base. CDR3 length: 20 residues.

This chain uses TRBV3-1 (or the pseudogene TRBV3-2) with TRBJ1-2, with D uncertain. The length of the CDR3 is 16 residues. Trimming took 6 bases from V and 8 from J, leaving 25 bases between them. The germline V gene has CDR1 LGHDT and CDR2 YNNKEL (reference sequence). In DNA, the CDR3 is TGTGCCAGCAGACCTATGGATGAAGTGGATCTATACGGCTACACCTTC. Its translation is CASRPMDEVDLYGYTF.

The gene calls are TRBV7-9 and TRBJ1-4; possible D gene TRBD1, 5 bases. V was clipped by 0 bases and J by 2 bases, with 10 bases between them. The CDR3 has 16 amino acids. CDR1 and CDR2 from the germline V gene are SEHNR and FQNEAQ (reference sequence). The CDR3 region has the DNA TGTGCCAGCAGCTTAGCGTCGGGGGGGACTAATGAAAAACTGTTTTTT. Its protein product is CASSLASGGTNEKLFF.